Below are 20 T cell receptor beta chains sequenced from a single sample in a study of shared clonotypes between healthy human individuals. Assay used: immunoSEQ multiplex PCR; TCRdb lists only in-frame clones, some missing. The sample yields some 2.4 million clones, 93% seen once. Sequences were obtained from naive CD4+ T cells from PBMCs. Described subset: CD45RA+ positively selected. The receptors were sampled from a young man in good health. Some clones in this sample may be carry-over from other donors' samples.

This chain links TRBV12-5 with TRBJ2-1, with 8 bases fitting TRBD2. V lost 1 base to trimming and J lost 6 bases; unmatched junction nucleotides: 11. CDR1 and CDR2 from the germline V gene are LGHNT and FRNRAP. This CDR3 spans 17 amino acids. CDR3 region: CASGLALGGGTGNEQFF. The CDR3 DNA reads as TGTGCTAGTGGTTTGGCCCTCGGGGGGGGAACCGGCAATGAGCAGTTCTTC.

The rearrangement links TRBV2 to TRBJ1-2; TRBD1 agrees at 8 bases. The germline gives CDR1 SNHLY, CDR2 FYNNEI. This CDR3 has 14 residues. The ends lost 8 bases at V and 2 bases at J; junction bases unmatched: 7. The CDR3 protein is CASGRQGLNYGYTF. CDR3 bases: TGTGCCAGCGGACGACAGGGGCTAAACTATGGCTACACCTTC.

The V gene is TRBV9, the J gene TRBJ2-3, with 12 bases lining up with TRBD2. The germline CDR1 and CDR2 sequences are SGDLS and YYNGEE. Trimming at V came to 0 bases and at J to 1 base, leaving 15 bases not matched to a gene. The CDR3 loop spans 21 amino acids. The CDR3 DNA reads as TGTGCCAGCAGCGTAGGGGGGCGGAGGACTAGCGGGAAGGTAGGCACAGATACGCAGTATTTT. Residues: CASSVGGRRTSGKVGTDTQYF.

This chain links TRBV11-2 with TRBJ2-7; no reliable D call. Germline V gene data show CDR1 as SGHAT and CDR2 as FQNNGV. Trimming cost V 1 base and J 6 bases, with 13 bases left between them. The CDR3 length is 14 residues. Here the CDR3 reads CASSLVASNTEQYF. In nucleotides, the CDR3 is TGTGCCAGCAGCTTAGTTGCGTCTAACACCGAGCAGTACTTC.

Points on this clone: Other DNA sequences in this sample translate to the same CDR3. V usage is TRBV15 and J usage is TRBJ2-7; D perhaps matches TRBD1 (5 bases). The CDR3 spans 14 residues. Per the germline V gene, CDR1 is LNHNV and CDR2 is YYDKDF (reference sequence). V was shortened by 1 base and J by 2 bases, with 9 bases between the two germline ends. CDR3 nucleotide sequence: TGTGCCACCAGCAGAGGGGGCAGGGCCTACGAGCAGTACTTC. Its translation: CATSRGGRAYEQYF.

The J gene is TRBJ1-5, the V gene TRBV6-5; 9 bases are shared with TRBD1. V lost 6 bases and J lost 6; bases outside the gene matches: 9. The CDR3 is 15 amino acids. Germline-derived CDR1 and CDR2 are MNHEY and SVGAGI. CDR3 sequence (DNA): TGTGCCAGCAGCGATACAGGGGGCGCTTTTCAGCCCCAGCATTTT. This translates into CASSDTGGAFQPQHF.

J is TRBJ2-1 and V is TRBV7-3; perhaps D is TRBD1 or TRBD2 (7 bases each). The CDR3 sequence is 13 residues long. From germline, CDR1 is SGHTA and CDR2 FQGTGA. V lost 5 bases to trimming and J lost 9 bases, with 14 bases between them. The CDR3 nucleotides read TGTGCCAGCAGCCCAGGGGGGGTGAGTGAGCAGTTCTTC. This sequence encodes CASSPGGVSEQFF.

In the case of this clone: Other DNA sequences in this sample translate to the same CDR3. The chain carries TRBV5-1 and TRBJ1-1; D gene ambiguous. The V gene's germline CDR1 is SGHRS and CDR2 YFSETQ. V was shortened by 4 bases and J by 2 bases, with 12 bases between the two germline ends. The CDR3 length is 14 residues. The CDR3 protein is CASSAQGGNTEAFF. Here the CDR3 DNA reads TGCGCCAGCAGCGCACAAGGTGGTAACACTGAAGCTTTCTTT.

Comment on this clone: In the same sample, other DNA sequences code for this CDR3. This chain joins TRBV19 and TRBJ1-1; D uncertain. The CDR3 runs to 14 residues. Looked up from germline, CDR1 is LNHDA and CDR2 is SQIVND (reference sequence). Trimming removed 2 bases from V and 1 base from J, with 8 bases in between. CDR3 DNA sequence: TGTGCCAGTAGTATAATAGGCGGGAACACTGAAGCTTTCTTT. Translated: CASSIIGGNTEAFF.

CDR3 residues: CASSPPGYQETQYF. For the CDR3, the DNA is TGCGCCAGCAGCCCACCGGGGTACCAAGAGACCCAGTACTTC. The chain recombines TRBV5-1 with TRBJ2-5; maybe TRBD2 (5 bases). From germline, CDR1 is SGHRS and CDR2 YFSETQ. The germline V and J ends were trimmed by 4 bases and 0 bases, with 10 bases remaining between them. CDR3 length equals 14 residues.

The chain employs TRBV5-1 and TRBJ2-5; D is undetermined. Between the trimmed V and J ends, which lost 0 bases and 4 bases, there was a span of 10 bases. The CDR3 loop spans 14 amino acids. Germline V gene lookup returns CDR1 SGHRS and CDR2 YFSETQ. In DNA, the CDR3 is TGCGCCAGCAGCTTGGCGGCGCGCCTAGAGACCCAGTACTTC. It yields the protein CASSLAARLETQYF.

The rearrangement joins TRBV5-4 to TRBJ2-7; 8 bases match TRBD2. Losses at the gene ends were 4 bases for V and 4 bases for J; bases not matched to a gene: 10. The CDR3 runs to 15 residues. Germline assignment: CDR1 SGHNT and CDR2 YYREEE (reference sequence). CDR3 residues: CASSPSGGLAYEQYF. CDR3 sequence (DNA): TGTGCCAGCAGCCCTTCGGGTGGACTAGCTTACGAGCAGTACTTC.

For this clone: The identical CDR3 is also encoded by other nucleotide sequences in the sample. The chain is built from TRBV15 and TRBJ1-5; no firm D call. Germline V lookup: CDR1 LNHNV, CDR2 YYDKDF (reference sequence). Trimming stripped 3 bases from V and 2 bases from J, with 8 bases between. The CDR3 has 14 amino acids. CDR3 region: CATSRAGGNQPQHF. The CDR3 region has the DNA TGTGCCACCAGCAGGGCAGGAGGCAATCAGCCCCAGCATTTT. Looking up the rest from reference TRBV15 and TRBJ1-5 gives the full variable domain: DAMVIQNPRYQVTQFGKPVTLSCSQTLNHNVMYWYQQKSSQAPKLLFHYYDKDFNNEADTPDNFQSRRPNTSFCFLDIRSPGLGDTAMYLCATSRAGGNQPQHFGDGTRLSIL.

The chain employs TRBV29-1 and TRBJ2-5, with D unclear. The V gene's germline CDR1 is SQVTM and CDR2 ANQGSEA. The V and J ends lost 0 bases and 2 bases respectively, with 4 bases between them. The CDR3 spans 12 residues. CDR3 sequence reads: CSVEDRQETQYF. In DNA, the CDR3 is TGCAGCGTTGAAGATCGACAAGAGACCCAGTACTTC.

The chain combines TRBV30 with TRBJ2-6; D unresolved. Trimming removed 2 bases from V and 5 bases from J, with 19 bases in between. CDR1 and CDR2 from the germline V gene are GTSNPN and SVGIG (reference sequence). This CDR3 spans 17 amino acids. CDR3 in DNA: TGTGCCTGGAGTACTGTCCGGACCTTTTCTAGGGCCAACGTCCTGACTTTC. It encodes CAWSTVRTFSRANVLTF.

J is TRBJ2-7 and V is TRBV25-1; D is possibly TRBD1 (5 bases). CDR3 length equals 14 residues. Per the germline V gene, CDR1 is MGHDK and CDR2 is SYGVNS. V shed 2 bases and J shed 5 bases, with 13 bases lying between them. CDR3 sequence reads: CASSERAGRHEQYF. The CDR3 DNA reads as TGTGCCAGCAGTGAACGGGCAGGGCGCCACGAGCAGTACTTC.

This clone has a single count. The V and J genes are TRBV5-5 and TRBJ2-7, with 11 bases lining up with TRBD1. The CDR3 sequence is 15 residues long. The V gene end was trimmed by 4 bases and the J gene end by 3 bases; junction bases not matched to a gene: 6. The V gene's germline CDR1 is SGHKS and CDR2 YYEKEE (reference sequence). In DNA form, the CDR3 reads TGTGCCAGCAGCCCGGCAGGGACAGGGGGCTACGAGCAGTACTTC. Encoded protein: CASSPAGTGGYEQYF.

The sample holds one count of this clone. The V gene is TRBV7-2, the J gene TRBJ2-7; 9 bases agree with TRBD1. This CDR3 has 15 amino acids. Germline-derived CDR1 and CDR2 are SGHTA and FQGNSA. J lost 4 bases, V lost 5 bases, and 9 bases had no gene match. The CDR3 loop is CASSERPGQGYEQYF. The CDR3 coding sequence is TGTGCCAGCAGCGAAAGACCGGGACAGGGTTACGAGCAGTACTTC.

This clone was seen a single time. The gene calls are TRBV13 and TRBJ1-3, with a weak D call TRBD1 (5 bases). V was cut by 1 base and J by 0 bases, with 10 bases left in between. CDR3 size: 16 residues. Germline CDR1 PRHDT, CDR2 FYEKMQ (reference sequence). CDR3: CASSLAGLHSGNTIYF. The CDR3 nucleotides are TGTGCCAGCAGCTTAGCAGGGCTCCACTCTGGAAACACCATATATTTT.

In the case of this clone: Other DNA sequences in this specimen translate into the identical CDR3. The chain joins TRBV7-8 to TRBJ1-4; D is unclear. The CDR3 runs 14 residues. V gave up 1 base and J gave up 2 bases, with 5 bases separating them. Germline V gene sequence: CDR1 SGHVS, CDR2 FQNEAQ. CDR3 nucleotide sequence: TGTGCCAGCAGCTTAGGCCCGACTAATGAAAAACTGTTTTTT. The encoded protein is CASSLGPTNEKLFF.